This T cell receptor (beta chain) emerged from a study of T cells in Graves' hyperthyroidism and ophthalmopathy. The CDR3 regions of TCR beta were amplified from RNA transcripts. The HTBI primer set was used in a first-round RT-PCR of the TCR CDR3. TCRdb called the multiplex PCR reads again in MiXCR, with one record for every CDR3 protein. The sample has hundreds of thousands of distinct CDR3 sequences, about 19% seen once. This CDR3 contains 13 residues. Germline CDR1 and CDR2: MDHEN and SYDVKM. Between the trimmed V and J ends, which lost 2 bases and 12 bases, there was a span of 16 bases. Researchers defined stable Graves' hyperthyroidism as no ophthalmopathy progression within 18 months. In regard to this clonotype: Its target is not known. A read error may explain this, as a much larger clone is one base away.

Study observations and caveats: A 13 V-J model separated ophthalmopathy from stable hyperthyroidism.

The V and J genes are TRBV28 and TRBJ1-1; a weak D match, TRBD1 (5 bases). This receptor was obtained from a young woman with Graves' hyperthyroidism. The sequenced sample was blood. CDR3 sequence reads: CASSLERGTQPFF. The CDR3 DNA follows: TGTGCCAGCAGTTTAGAACGGGGGACTCAACCTTTCTTT. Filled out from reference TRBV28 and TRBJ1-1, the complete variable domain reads DVKVTQSSRYLVKRTGEKVFLECVQDMDHENMFWYRQDPGLGLRLIYFSYDVKMKEKGDIPEGYSVSREKKERFSLILESASTNQTSMYLCASSLERGTQPFFGQGTRLTVV.